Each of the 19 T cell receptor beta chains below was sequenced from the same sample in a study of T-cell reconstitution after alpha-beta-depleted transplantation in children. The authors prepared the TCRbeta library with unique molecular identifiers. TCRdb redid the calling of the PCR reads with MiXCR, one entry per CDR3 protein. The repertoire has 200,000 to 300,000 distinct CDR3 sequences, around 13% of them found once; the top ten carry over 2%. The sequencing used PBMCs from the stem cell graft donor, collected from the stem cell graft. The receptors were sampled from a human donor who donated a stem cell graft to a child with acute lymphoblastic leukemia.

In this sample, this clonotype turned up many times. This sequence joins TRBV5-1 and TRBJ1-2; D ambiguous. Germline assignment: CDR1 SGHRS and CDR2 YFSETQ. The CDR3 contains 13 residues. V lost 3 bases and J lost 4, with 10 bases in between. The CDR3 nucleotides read TGCGCCAGCAGCTCCGCCGGGATCTATGGCTACACCTTC. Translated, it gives CASSSAGIYGYTF.

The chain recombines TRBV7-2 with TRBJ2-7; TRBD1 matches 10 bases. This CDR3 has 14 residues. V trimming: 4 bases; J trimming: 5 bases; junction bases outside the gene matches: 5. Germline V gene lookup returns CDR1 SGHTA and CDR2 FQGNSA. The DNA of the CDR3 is TGTGCCAGCAGCTCTCTGACAGGGGGCCACGAGCAGTACTTC. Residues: CASSSLTGGHEQYF.

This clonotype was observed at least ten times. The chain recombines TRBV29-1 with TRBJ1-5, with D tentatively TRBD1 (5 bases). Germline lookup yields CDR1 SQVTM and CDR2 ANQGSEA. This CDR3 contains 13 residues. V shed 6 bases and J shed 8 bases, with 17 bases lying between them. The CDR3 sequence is CSVRRDGGEPQHF. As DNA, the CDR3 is TGCAGCGTACGCCGGGACGGCGGAGAGCCCCAGCATTTT.

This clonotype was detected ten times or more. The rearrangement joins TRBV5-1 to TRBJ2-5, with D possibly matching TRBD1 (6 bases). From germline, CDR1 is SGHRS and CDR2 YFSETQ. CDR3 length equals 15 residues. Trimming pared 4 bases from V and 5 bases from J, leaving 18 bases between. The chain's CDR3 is CASSEISYQGETQYF. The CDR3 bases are TGCGCCAGCAGCGAGATCAGCTACCAGGGGGAGACCCAGTACTTC.

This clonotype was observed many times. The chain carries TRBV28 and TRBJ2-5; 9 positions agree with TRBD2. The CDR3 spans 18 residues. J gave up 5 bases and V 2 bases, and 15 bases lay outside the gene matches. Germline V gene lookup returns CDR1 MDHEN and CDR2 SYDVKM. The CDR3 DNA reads TGTGCCAGCAGTTTAAAACGCGTGAGGTACAGCGGGGGGGAGACCCAGTACTTC. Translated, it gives CASSLKRVRYSGGETQYF.

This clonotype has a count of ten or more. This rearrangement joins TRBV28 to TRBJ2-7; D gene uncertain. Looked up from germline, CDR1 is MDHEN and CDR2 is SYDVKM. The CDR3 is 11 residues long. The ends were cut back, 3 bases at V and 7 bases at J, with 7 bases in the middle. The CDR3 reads CASSLPTEQYF. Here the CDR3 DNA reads TGTGCCAGCAGTTTGCCCACGGAGCAGTACTTC. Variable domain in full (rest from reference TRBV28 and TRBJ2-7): DVKVTQSSRYLVKRTGEKVFLECVQDMDHENMFWYRQDPGLGLRLIYFSYDVKMKEKGDIPEGYSVSREKKERFSLILESASTNQTSMYLCASSLPTEQYFGPGTRLTVT.

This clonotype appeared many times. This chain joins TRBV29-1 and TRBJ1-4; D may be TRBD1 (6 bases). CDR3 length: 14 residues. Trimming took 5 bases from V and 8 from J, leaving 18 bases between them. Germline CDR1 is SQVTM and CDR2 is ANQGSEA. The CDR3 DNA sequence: TGCAGCGTTTTGGGGGGGCTTCTTGGGGAAAAACTGTTTTTT. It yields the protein CSVLGGLLGEKLFF.

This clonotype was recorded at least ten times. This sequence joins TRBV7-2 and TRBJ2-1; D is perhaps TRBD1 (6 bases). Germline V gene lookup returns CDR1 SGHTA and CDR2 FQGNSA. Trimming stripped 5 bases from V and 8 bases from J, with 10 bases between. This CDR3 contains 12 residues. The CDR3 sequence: CASSPQGYEQFF. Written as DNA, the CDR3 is TGTGCCAGCAGCCCACAGGGATATGAGCAGTTCTTC.

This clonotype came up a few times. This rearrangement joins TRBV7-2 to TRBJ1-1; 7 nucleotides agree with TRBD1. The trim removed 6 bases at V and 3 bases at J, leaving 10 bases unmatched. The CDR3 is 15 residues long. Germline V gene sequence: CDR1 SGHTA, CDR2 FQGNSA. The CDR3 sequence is CASSSTSRGYTEAFF. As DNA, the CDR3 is TGTGCCAGCAGTTCCACCTCCAGGGGGTACACTGAAGCTTTCTTT.

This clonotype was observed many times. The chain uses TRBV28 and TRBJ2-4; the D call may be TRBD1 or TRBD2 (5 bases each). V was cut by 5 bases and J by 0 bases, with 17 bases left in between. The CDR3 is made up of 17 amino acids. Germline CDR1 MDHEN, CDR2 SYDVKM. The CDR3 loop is CASSGLGARLAKNIQYF. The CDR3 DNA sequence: TGTGCCAGCAGTGGGCTCGGGGCACGCTTAGCCAAAAACATTCAGTACTTC.

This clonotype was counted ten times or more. CDR3 sequence reads: CASSPTGFNQPQHF. CDR3 bases: TGTGCCAGCAGCCCGACAGGATTCAATCAGCCCCAGCATTTT. The chain carries TRBV14 and TRBJ1-5, with a tentative D call TRBD1 (6 bases). V gave up 4 bases and J gave up 3 bases, with 10 bases separating them. The CDR3 sequence is 14 residues long. CDR1 SGHDN and CDR2 FVKESK come from the germline V gene.

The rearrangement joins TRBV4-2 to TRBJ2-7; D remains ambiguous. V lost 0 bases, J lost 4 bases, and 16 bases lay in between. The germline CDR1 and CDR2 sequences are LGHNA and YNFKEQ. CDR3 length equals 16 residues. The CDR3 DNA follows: TGTGCCAGCAGCCAAGATAAAACCCGCGCCTTTTACGAGCAGTACTTC. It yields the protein CASSQDKTRAFYEQYF.

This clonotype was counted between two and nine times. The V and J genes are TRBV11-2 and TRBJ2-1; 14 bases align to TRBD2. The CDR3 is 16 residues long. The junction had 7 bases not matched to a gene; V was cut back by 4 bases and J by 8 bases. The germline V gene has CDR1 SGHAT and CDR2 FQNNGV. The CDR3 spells CASSSRLAGGQDEQFF. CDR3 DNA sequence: TGTGCCAGCAGCTCGAGACTAGCGGGGGGGCAGGATGAGCAGTTCTTC.

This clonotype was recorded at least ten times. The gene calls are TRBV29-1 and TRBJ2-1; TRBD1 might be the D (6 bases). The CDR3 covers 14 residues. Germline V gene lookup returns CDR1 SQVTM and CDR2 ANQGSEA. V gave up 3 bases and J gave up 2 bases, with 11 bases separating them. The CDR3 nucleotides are TGCAGCGTTGATCCTGGGGGCGCCTACAATGAGCAGTTCTTC. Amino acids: CSVDPGGAYNEQFF.

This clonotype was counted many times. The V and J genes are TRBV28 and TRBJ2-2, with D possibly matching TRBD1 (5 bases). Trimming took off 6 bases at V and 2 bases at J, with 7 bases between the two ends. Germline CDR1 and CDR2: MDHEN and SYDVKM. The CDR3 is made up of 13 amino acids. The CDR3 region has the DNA TGTGCCAGCAGGGACACAAACACCGGGGAGCTGTTTTTT. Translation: CASRDTNTGELFF.

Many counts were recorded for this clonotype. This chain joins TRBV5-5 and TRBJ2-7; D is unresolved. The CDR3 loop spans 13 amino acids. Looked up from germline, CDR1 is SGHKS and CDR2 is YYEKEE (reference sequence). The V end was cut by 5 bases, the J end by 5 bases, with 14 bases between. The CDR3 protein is CASRTSDVHEQYF. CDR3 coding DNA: TGTGCCAGCAGAACCTCAGACGTACACGAGCAGTACTTC.

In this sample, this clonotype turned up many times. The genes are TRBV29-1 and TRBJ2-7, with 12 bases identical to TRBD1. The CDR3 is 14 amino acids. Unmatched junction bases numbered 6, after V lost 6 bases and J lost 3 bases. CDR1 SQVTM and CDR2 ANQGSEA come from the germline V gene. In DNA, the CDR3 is TGCAGCGTCGGGGGACAGGGGGCAAACTACGAGCAGTACTTC. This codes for CSVGGQGANYEQYF.

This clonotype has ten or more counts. In DNA form, the CDR3 reads TGTGCCAGCAGTTTATACGGGGTAACGGCCGGGGAGCTGTTTTTT. This codes for CASSLYGVTAGELFF. The chain uses TRBV27 and TRBJ2-2; D perhaps matches TRBD2 (5 bases). This CDR3 spans 15 amino acids. V gave up 1 base and J gave up 6 bases, with 12 bases separating them. Germline V gene data show CDR1 as MNHEY and CDR2 as SMNVEV (reference sequence).

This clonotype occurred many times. CDR3 region: CASSTRQGSYEQYF. As DNA, the CDR3 is TGTGCCAGCAGCACGCGACAAGGGTCCTACGAGCAGTACTTC. V is TRBV21-1 and J is TRBJ2-7; the table's D call of TRBD1 was not tested on the DNA. TRBV21-1 is an annotated pseudogene. The CDR3 is 14 amino acids.